These 14 T cell receptor beta chains share one sample of origin, sequenced in a study of blood T cell repertoires in COVID-19. Clones were read by immunoSEQ multiplex PCR, and TCRdb kept only the in-frame ones, dropping some. The data show 150,000 to 200,000 clones, with around 89% seen just once and approximately 5.6% held by the top ten. The specimen was peripheral blood. The source of these receptors is a man aged 35 to 55 with active or convalescent COVID-19.

This chain connects TRBV3-1 (or the pseudogene TRBV3-2) to TRBJ1-3; D is undetermined. The CDR3 runs 15 residues. Trimming took off 0 bases at V and 9 bases at J, with 15 bases between the two ends. Germline assignment: CDR1 LGHDT and CDR2 YNNKEL (reference sequence). CDR3 DNA sequence: TGTGCCAGCAGCCAAGATAGGTCGGGGTGGGGCACCATATATTTT. Amino acids: CASSQDRSGWGTIYF.

The chain is built from TRBV2 and TRBJ2-7; 8 bases are shared with TRBD2. The V and J ends lost 5 bases and 0 bases, in that order; junction bases with no gene match: 6. The CDR3 covers 15 residues. The V gene's germline CDR1 is SNHLY and CDR2 FYNNEI. CDR3: CASSLLAAHSYEQYF. The CDR3, as DNA: TGTGCCAGCAGTCTACTAGCGGCGCACTCCTACGAGCAGTACTTC.

The chain joins TRBV7-2 to TRBJ1-4, with D maybe TRBD1 (5 bases). CDR3 length: 16 amino acids. Trimming shortened V by 2 bases and J by 4 bases, and 14 bases separated the two germline ends. CDR1 and CDR2 from the germline V gene are SGHTA and FQGNSA. Here the CDR3 reads CASSLSVWGGNEKLFF. The CDR3 DNA sequence: TGTGCCAGCAGCTTATCGGTTTGGGGGGGTAATGAAAAACTGTTTTTT.

The chain uses TRBV4-3 and TRBJ1-4, with 8 bases that match TRBD1. Trimming removed 4 bases from V and 8 bases from J; junction bases left unmatched: 9. Germline assignment: CDR1 LGHNA and CDR2 YSLEER. This CDR3 region has 15 residues. The CDR3 here is CASSPNRGGREKLFF. For the CDR3, the DNA is TGCGCCAGCAGCCCGAACAGGGGGGGCAGAGAAAAACTGTTTTTT.

This clone appeared a single time. The J gene is TRBJ2-7, the V gene TRBV5-1; weak D call: TRBD1 (6 bases). The CDR3 length is 15 residues. Trimming shortened V by 0 bases and J by 2 bases, and 12 bases separated the two germline ends. Germline lookup yields CDR1 SGHRS and CDR2 YFSETQ. CDR3 sequence reads: CASSLGTVQAYEQYF. Here the CDR3 DNA reads TGCGCCAGCAGCTTGGGGACAGTGCAGGCCTACGAGCAGTACTTC.

V is TRBV28 and J is TRBJ1-5; 10 bases are a match to TRBD1. Germline V gene data show CDR1 as MDHEN and CDR2 as SYDVKM. The CDR3 is 15 residues long. V shed 6 bases and J 1 base; nucleotides not matched to a gene: 3. The CDR3 sequence: CASSSGQGSNQPQHF. The CDR3 DNA reads TGTGCCAGCAGCTCGGGACAGGGGAGCAATCAGCCCCAGCATTTT.

The chain links TRBV24-1 to TRBJ2-2; perhaps TRBD1 as D (5 bases). Trimming pared 6 bases from V and 2 bases from J, leaving 12 bases between. The germline CDR1 and CDR2 sequences are KGHDR and SFDVKD. The length of the CDR3 is 15 residues. The CDR3 spells CATSKPGINTGELFF. CDR3 sequence (DNA): TGTGCCACCAGTAAACCAGGGATCAACACCGGGGAGCTGTTTTTT.

The chain joins TRBV28 to TRBJ1-5; D not resolved. Deletions cut 5 bases from V and 1 base from J, with 12 bases between. This CDR3 has 15 amino acids. Per germline, CDR1 MDHEN and CDR2 SYDVKM. CDR3 residues: CASSPERRSNQPQHF. The CDR3 nucleotides read TGTGCCAGCAGTCCCGAGCGGAGAAGCAATCAGCCCCAGCATTTT.

The V call is TRBV30, the J call TRBJ2-7; 10 nucleotides align to TRBD2. The CDR3 consists of 15 residues. Losses at the gene ends were 3 bases for V and 6 bases for J; bases not matched to a gene: 11. The V gene's germline CDR1 is GTSNPN and CDR2 SVGIG (reference sequence). CDR3 nucleotide sequence: TGTGCCTGGAGCCGACTACTAGCGGGGTTGGTCGAGCAGTACTTC. Its translation: CAWSRLLAGLVEQYF.

DNA of the CDR3: TGCGCCAGCAGCCAAGATAGAGCAGGGAATCAGCCCCAGCATTTT. It specifies CASSQDRAGNQPQHF. This rearrangement joins TRBV4-3 to TRBJ1-5; perhaps TRBD1 as D (5 bases). The CDR3 totals 15 residues. The ends were cut back, 0 bases at V and 4 bases at J, with 10 bases in the middle. The germline V gene has CDR1 LGHNA and CDR2 YSLEER.

This chain connects TRBV29-1 to TRBJ1-1; D remains unclear. The CDR3 runs 14 residues. Trimming stripped 8 bases from V and 4 bases from J, with 20 bases between. Germline CDR1 and CDR2: SQVTM and ANQGSEA. Here the CDR3 DNA reads TGCAGCATCATGGGGAGCTCCGAGGCCACTGAAGCTTTCTTT. Translation gives CSIMGSSEATEAFF.

The CDR3 sequence: CASSLADLRGFSAYQETQYF. The CDR3 coding sequence is TGCGCCAGCAGCTTGGCCGACTTAAGGGGTTTCTCAGCGTACCAAGAGACCCAGTACTTC. V and J are TRBV5-1 and TRBJ2-5; possibly TRBD1 for D (5 bases). The ends were cut back, 0 bases at V and 0 bases at J, with 24 bases in the middle. CDR3 length: 20 amino acids. CDR1 and CDR2 from the germline V gene are SGHRS and YFSETQ.

The gene calls are TRBV6-4 and TRBJ1-2; TRBD1 matches at 7 bases. V lost 5 bases to trimming and J lost 4 bases; unmatched junction nucleotides: 7. There are 14 residues in the CDR3. Per germline, CDR1 MRHNA and CDR2 SNTAGT. The CDR3 nucleotides are TGTGCCAGCAGTCCCGAGACAGGGCTCTATGGCTACACCTTC. It yields the protein CASSPETGLYGYTF.

The chain links TRBV19 to TRBJ1-1, with 9 bases lining up with TRBD1. Looked up from germline, CDR1 is LNHDA and CDR2 is SQIVND (reference sequence). The CDR3 sequence is 16 residues long. J lost 5 bases, V lost 5 bases, and 12 bases had no gene match. The CDR3 DNA follows: TGTGCCAGTAGTCCTAATCCGGGACAGGGTGTAACTGAAGCTTTCTTT. It translates to CASSPNPGQGVTEAFF.